This T cell receptor (beta chain) was documented in a study of spatial heterogeneity in lung cancer. Across the study: Available follow-up PBMC samples, collected a median of about 24 months post-resection, were sequenced.

Time point reported: blood at routine non-recurrence follow-up after resection. Whole RNA, isolated from tumor, nontumor lung or frozen PBMC, was sequenced without prior sorting. This clonotype has a single count. This beta chain lies outside the target of a library built for alpha chains; its clone size means little. The CDR3 contains 16 residues. The V gene lost 5 bases and the J gene lost 5 bases, with 18 bases spanning the gap. TCRdb independently ran MiXCR on the 5' RACE reads; one entry per CDR3 protein. Among about 200 distinct CDR3 sequences, less than 50% were seen once, and the ten largest hold about three fifths.

This chain uses TRBV12-3 or TRBV12-4 with TRBJ2-2, with D possibly TRBD1 on 5 matching bases. Here the sequenced sample was PBMCs, taken at follow-up. This clonotype was obtained from a male donor with early-stage non-small cell lung cancer. CDR3 DNA: TGTGCCAGCAGTCAACCCAGGGTGTCAAAAACCGGGGAGCTGTTTTTT. Amino acid sequence: CASSQPRVSKTGELFF.